This T cell receptor (beta chain) comes out of a study of patients and donors after allogeneic stem cell transplantation. With 1 base clipped from V and 3 bases from J, the junction kept 9 bases outside the gene matches. Germline V gene data show CDR1 as SGHAT and CDR2 as FQNNGV. This CDR3 is built from 18 residues. TCRdb re-called the RT-PCR reads through MiXCR, storing one row per CDR3 protein. The table records about 410,000 distinct CDR3 sequences, around 16% of them present only once. The sequence was obtained from a human donor who was either an allogeneic HSCT recipient or a stem cell or donor lymphocyte infusion donor (not recorded which). It is not recorded whose cells these are; they may come from a transplant donor. The V gene is TRBV11-2, the J gene TRBJ2-2; 9 bases agree with TRBD2. The sample was blood, either unsorted or a sorted T cell fraction (not recorded which). The CDR3 nucleotides read TGTGCCAGCAGCTTAGTCCCTAGCGGGGCTACCCACACCGGGGAGCTGTTTTTT. This codes for CASSLVPSGATHTGELFF. The full variable domain, completed using reference TRBV11-2 and TRBJ2-2, is EAGVAQSPRYKIIEKRQSVAFWCNPISGHATLYWYQQILGQGPKLLIQFQNNGVVDDSQLPKDRFSAERLKGVDSTLKIQPAKLEDSAVYLCASSLVPSGATHTGELFFGEGSRLTVL.